The 21 T cell receptor beta chains listed next were all sequenced from one sample in a study of lymphopenia after photon versus proton radiotherapy (dated 2019 in TCRdb). The receptor library was made with the immunoSEQ multiplex PCR assay. This immuneACCESS table, as held by TCRdb, lists in-frame sequences with V and J called but not all clones. Of the missing ones, under half trace to an unresolved V gene in checked studies; the others have no known cause. Counted in this sample were under 25,000 clones; 75% to 90% of them appeared once. Together, the top ten hold 18% of the sample. The sample consisted of peripheral blood, taken from a patient treated with photon-based radiotherapy. The receptors shown here come from a man aged 55-75 years with pancreatic cancer.

The chain uses TRBV7-9 and TRBJ1-1; 7 bases match TRBD1. The J segment lost 6 bases and the V segment lost 4 bases, leaving 5 bases of the junction unmatched. Looked up from germline, CDR1 is SEHNR and CDR2 is FQNEAQ (reference sequence). This CDR3 region has 13 residues. Here the CDR3 reads CASSSWTGSEAFF. Here the CDR3 DNA reads TGTGCCAGCAGCTCGTGGACAGGCTCTGAAGCTTTCTTT.

CDR3 sequence: CASSYPLAGLYEQYF. The CDR3 DNA reads TGTGCCAGCAGTTACCCGCTAGCGGGGCTCTACGAGCAGTACTTC. V and J are TRBV6-5 and TRBJ2-7; 9 bases map to TRBD2. CDR1 and CDR2 from the germline V gene are MNHEY and SVGAGI. The CDR3 is made up of 15 amino acids. The trim removed 2 bases at V and 3 bases at J, leaving 5 bases unmatched.

The chain links TRBV5-1 to TRBJ2-5, with D possibly matching TRBD1 (5 bases). Germline V CDR1 and CDR2: SGHRS, YFSETQ. Trimming took 0 bases from V and 5 from J, leaving 11 bases between them. This CDR3 region has 14 residues. Here the CDR3 reads CASSLAQKGETQYF. The CDR3 DNA reads as TGCGCCAGCAGCTTGGCCCAAAAGGGGGAGACCCAGTACTTC.

The chain couples TRBV2 to TRBJ1-1; no firm D call. V dropped 7 bases and J dropped 1 base, with 10 bases sitting between them. Per germline, CDR1 SNHLY and CDR2 FYNNEI. CDR3 size: 13 residues. CDR3 residues: CASTTSGNTEAFF. The CDR3 region has the DNA TGTGCCAGCACCACCTCAGGGAACACTGAAGCTTTCTTT.

This sequence joins TRBV18 and TRBJ2-1; 10 nucleotides match TRBD2. Germline lookup yields CDR1 KGHSH and CDR2 LQKENI. The CDR3 is 15 residues long. V lost 6 bases, J lost 4 bases, and 6 bases stayed unmatched. The chain's CDR3 is CASSATSGPYNEQFF. The CDR3 DNA is TGTGCCAGCTCGGCGACTAGCGGGCCTTACAATGAGCAGTTCTTC.

This clone was observed once. In DNA form, the CDR3 reads TGTGCCAGCCGAGGAGGGGGGGGCACTGAAGCTTTCTTT. It codes for CASRGGGGTEAFF. The V and J genes are TRBV28 and TRBJ1-1; possible D gene TRBD1, 6 bases. The CDR3 spans 13 residues. V was trimmed by 8 bases and J by 4 bases, leaving 14 bases between them. Germline assignment: CDR1 MDHEN and CDR2 SYDVKM.

The V and J genes are TRBV7-3 and TRBJ2-7; possible D gene TRBD2, 5 bases. Trimming removed 6 bases from V and 2 bases from J, with 14 bases in between. Germline loops: CDR1 SGHTA, CDR2 FQGTGA. CDR3 size: 14 residues. The CDR3 DNA reads as TGTGCCAGCAGTTTAGGTCCGGGAACCTACGAGCAGTACTTC. This sequence encodes CASSLGPGTYEQYF.

This rearrangement joins TRBV2 to TRBJ2-2, with no clear D. Germline lookup yields CDR1 SNHLY and CDR2 FYNNEI. The CDR3 is 14 amino acids. Trimming stripped 6 bases from V and 3 bases from J, with 11 bases between. CDR3: CASSPGPYTGELFF. The CDR3 DNA follows: TGTGCCAGCAGCCCCGGGCCTTACACCGGGGAGCTGTTTTTT.

The count of this clone is one. V usage is TRBV4-2 and J usage is TRBJ1-5; the D is unclear. Trimming removed 1 base at V and 7 bases at J, with 14 bases between. The V gene's germline CDR1 is LGHNA and CDR2 YNFKEQ. The CDR3 has 15 residues. The CDR3 DNA reads TGTGCCAGCAGCCAAGGGATTAGCAAGGAGCAGCCCCAGCATTTT. Translating gives CASSQGISKEQPQHF.

The chain is built from TRBV6-5 and TRBJ2-7, with D possibly matching TRBD2 (5 bases). Trimming pared 1 base from V and 0 bases from J, leaving 7 bases between. CDR1 MNHEY and CDR2 SVGAGI come from the germline V gene. This CDR3 comprises 14 residues. The CDR3 region is CASSYYGNSYEQYF. The CDR3 DNA is TGTGCCAGCAGTTACTACGGGAACTCCTACGAGCAGTACTTC.

This rearrangement joins TRBV2 to TRBJ2-7; weak D call: TRBD1 (6 bases). The length of the CDR3 is 10 residues. V was shortened by 6 bases and J by 7 bases, with 7 bases between the two germline ends. Germline V lookup: CDR1 SNHLY, CDR2 FYNNEI. CDR3 in amino acids: CASRGHEQYF. The CDR3 nucleotides read TGTGCCAGCAGGGGACATGAGCAGTACTTC.

The chain is built from TRBV30 and TRBJ2-7; 8 bases match TRBD1. The CDR3 spans 13 residues. CDR1 and CDR2 (germline): GTSNPN, SVGIG (reference sequence). Germline trimming cut 4 bases from V and 0 bases from J; bases unmatched to any gene: 2. The CDR3 spells CAWTGQASYEQYF. CDR3 nucleotide sequence: TGTGCCTGGACGGGACAGGCCTCCTACGAGCAGTACTTC.

V is TRBV5-5 and J is TRBJ1-1; TRBD1 aligns across 9 bases. Trimming at V came to 4 bases and at J to 5 bases, leaving 6 bases not matched to a gene. The germline gives CDR1 SGHKS, CDR2 YYEKEE (reference sequence). The CDR3 is 14 amino acids. CDR3 loop: CASSARDRVTEAFF. In DNA, the CDR3 is TGTGCCAGCAGCGCCCGGGACAGGGTAACTGAAGCTTTCTTT. Supplemented by reference TRBV5-5 and TRBJ1-1, the full variable domain reads DAGVTQSPTHLIKTRGQQVTLRCSPISGHKSVSWYQQVLGQGPQFIFQYYEKEERGRGNFPDRFSARQFPNYSSELNVNALLLGDSALYLCASSARDRVTEAFFGQGTRLTVV.

The chain combines TRBV12-5 with TRBJ2-2; 9 bases agree with TRBD1. V lost 1 base, J lost 7 bases, and 16 bases stayed unmatched. This CDR3 is 19 amino acids long. CDR1 is LGHNT and CDR2 is FRNRAP in the germline V gene. In DNA, the CDR3 is TGTGCTAGTGGTTTGGGTACAACCCGGGACAGGGTACTAGGCGGGGAGCTGTTTTTT. It yields the protein CASGLGTTRDRVLGGELFF.

V is TRBV6-5 and J is TRBJ2-6; weak D call: TRBD1 (5 bases). CDR1 and CDR2 (germline): MNHEY, SVGAGI. This CDR3 is built from 15 residues. Trimming removed 6 bases at V and 2 bases at J, with 11 bases between. DNA for the CDR3: TGTGCCAGCAGGGACAAGGGCCCTGGGGCCAACGTCCTGACTTTC. It codes for CASRDKGPGANVLTF.

This chain uses TRBV2 with TRBJ2-2; D is perhaps TRBD1 or TRBD2 (6 bases each). V was clipped by 8 bases and J by 4 bases, with 17 bases between them. Germline V CDR1 and CDR2: SNHLY, FYNNEI. There are 15 residues in the CDR3. Here the CDR3 reads CASLGGLRGTGELFF. DNA of the CDR3: TGTGCCAGCCTCGGGGGCCTGCGTGGCACCGGGGAGCTGTTTTTT.

The rearrangement links TRBV7-9 to TRBJ2-6; no clear D. Trimming took 5 bases from V and 3 from J, leaving 5 bases between them. Germline V lookup: CDR1 SEHNR, CDR2 FQNEAQ (reference sequence). The CDR3 is made up of 13 amino acids. Here the CDR3 reads CASSPSGANVLTF. For the CDR3, the DNA is TGTGCCAGCAGCCCAAGTGGGGCCAACGTCCTGACTTTC.

This clone has more than one count but fewer than ten. The chain employs TRBV30 and TRBJ2-7; perhaps TRBD2 as D (5 bases). This CDR3 spans 13 amino acids. The V and J ends lost 8 bases and 0 bases respectively, with 14 bases between them. Germline V gives CDR1 GTSNPN, CDR2 SVGIG (reference sequence). The CDR3 DNA reads TGTGCCGGTTTCTTCCGGGGCTCCTACGAGCAGTACTTC. Its protein product is CAGFFRGSYEQYF.

The rearrangement uses TRBV19 and TRBJ2-2; 7 nucleotides line up with TRBD1. The CDR3 is made up of 16 amino acids. The germline V gene encodes CDR1 LNHDA and CDR2 SQIVND (reference sequence). Trimming at V came to 5 bases and at J to 2 bases, leaving 8 bases not matched to a gene. CDR3 sequence reads: CASSPSGTVNTGELFF. The CDR3 bases are TGTGCCAGTAGTCCATCCGGGACAGTCAACACCGGGGAGCTGTTTTTT.

Comments on this clone: The same CDR3 is also encoded by other DNA sequences in this sample. The chain recombines TRBV5-1 with TRBJ1-4, with D possibly matching TRBD1 (6 bases). CDR3 length: 14 amino acids. Germline V gene lookup returns CDR1 SGHRS and CDR2 YFSETQ. V shed 4 bases and J shed 8 bases, with 15 bases lying between them. The CDR3 DNA reads TGCGCCAGCAGCGAACAGGGCTTAGAGGAAAAACTGTTTTTT. This sequence encodes CASSEQGLEEKLFF. The variable domain in full, completed from reference TRBV5-1 and TRBJ1-4, reads KAGVTQTPRYLIKTRGQQVTLSCSPISGHRSVSWYQQTPGQGLQFLFEYFSETQRNKGNFPGRFSGRQFSNSRSEMNVSTLELGDSALYLCASSEQGLEEKLFFGSGTQLSVL.

The V and J genes are TRBV4-1 and TRBJ2-1, with D perhaps matching TRBD2 (5 bases). The CDR3 length is 18 residues. Trimming pared 1 base from V and 5 bases from J, leaving 21 bases between. Germline CDR1 MGHRA, CDR2 YSYEKL. CDR3 nucleotide sequence: TGCGCCAGCAGCCAAGGCCCCGGAGGTAGGAGAAACGACAATGAGCAGTTCTTC. Translated: CASSQGPGGRRNDNEQFF.